This TCR beta chain was identified in a study of CD8 T cells in ankylosing spondylitis (dated by TCRdb to 2016 to 2017). In terms of the full investigation: T cell receptor beta repertoires were profiled in healthy donors and ankylosing spondylitis patients so that disease-linked TCR variants could be found. The whole study cohort included 85 to 120 healthy donors and 20 to 30 ankylosing spondylitis patients. Samples of peripheral blood were taken, and for ankylosing spondylitis patients, synovial fluid was collected as well.

For sequencing, an Illumina HiSeq 2500 was employed. Quantitative 5'-RACE with molecular barcodes was the method used to prepare the TCR beta libraries. For the original study's pipeline: To identify disease-linked TCR variants, a new computational method was used, one built on a probabilistic model of VDJ rearrangement. The raw public reads went through TCRdb reprocessing: fastp at Q25, MiXCR clone calling, in-frame beta chains kept. Each CDR3 protein gets just one entry, which takes the most common genes and DNA from the rows behind it. These V and J calls originate from TCRdb's pipeline instead of the authors' own analysis. The sample table shows roughly 150,000 distinct CDR3 sequences, and approximately 9.9% are seen once. The ten biggest clones cover over 13% of the sample. General findings and caveats noted by the study authors: Some TCR beta motif variants had previously been reported in synovial fluid and blood of reactive arthritis patients, which suggested common disease-initiation mechanisms. Significant enrichment of the disease-linked clones was reported in matched synovial fluid samples from ankylosing spondylitis patients. In peripheral blood, the disease-linked clones were found at relatively low frequencies and had a CD8+ phenotype. A TCR beta motif of several highly homologous amino acid variants appeared characteristic of blood from ankylosing spondylitis patients.

A remark on this clonotype: Its specific antigen is unknown. No base-level quality is on record; no much larger clone is a single base apart.

The germline V gene (reference sequence) provides CDR1 SEHNR and CDR2 FQNEAQ. The CDR3 numbers 15 residues from cysteine through phenylalanine. The CDR3 DNA has 45 bases and is translated from base 1. V sheds 1 base and J sheds 2 bases, leaving 12 bases between their ends. This receptor was obtained from a female donor with ankylosing spondylitis or in good health (not recorded which). Sequencing was performed on blood, either unsorted or a sorted T cell fraction (not recorded which). The chain is encoded by TRBV7-9 joined to TRBJ2-7; a weak D assignment points to TRBD2 (6 bases agree). The bases are TGTGCCAGCAGCTTAGGCGGGGAGTTGACCTACGAGCAGTACTTC. Translation gives CASSLGGELTYEQYF.